The source of this T cell receptor beta chain is a study of vaccination effects on CD4 cells after COVID-19. A note on this clone: Its matching antigen is unknown.

Antigen-specific CD4+ T cells expanded by the ViraFEST assay with viral peptide pools were then sequenced. At the end of about 9 days of culture, CD4+ T cells were isolated. None of these healthy vaccinees had been infected with SARS-CoV-2 before vaccination. Method: immunoSEQ multiplex PCR; TCRdb's copy keeps in-frame clones and lacks some. The sample contains approximately 54,000 clones, around 85% of which appear only once. Germline V lookup: CDR1 SEHNR, CDR2 FQNEAQ (reference sequence). This CDR3 has 18 amino acids. J lost 3 bases, V lost 5 bases, and 13 bases had no gene match. The sample was CD4+ T cells from PBMCs cultured with HCoV-229E spike peptides, taken before COVID-19 vaccination. The rearrangement joins TRBV7-9 to TRBJ2-3; 11 bases are shared with TRBD2. The sequence came from a human donor who received a COVID-19 vaccine. CDR3 protein: CASSTTTFTSGGTDTQYF. CDR3 nucleotides: TGTGCCAGCAGCACAACCACCTTCACTAGCGGGGGAACAGATACGCAGTATTTT. Drawing the rest from reference TRBV7-9 and TRBJ2-3, the complete variable domain is DTGVSQNPRHKITKRGQNVTFRCDPISEHNRLYWYRQTLGQGPEFLTYFQNEAQLEKSRLLSDRFSAERPKGSFSTLEIQRTEQGDSAMYLCASSTTTFTSGGTDTQYFGPGTRLTVL.